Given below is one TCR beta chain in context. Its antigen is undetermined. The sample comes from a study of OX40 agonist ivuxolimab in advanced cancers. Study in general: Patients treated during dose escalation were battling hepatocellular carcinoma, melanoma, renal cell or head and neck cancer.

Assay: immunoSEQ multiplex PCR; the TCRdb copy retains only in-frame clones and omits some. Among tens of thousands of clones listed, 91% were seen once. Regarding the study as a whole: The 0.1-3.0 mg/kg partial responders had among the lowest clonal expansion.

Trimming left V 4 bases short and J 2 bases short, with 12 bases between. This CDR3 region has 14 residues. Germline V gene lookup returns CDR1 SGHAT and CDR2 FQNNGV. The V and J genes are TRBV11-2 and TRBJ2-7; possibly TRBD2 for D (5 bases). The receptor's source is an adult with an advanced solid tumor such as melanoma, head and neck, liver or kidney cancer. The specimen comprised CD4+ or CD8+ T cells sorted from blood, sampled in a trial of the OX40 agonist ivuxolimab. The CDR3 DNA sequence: TGTGCCAGCAGCTCGGGGAGACCCGCCTACGAGCAGTACTTC. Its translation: CASSSGRPAYEQYF.